This T cell receptor beta chain was sequenced for a study of blood T cell repertoires in COVID-19. Study information: T cells, B-cell-depleted T cells, or PBMCs supplied cDNA or gDNA.

Authors' data handling: Amplified reference gene primers provided the basis for estimating nucleated cell counts. Data came from immunoSEQ multiplex PCR; TCRdb stores just in-frame clones and leaves some out. Clone size and V and J calls were adopted from that table, with D and trimming inferred from the DNA. The repertoire holds 150,000 to 200,000 clones, roughly nine tenths seen once, with roughly 2.2% in the top ten. The germline CDR1 and CDR2 sequences are SGHTA and FQGNSA. This CDR3 has 16 amino acids. V dropped 5 bases and J dropped 0 bases, with 14 bases sitting between them. The sample taken for sequencing was peripheral blood. The TCR originated in a man between 65 and 85 years old with active or convalescent COVID-19. The rearrangement links TRBV7-2 to TRBJ2-4; no firm D call. The CDR3: CASSRGSDLAKNIQYF. DNA for the CDR3: TGTGCCAGCAGCCGTGGTAGTGATCTAGCCAAAAACATTCAGTACTTC.